A selection of T cell receptor beta chains follows, all from one sample in a study of cytomegalovirus exposure and HLA in healthy donors. Here immunoSEQ multiplex PCR was the method, and the copy in TCRdb shows in-frame clones only, minus some. The table lists approximately 200,000 clones, approximately 82% of them singletons. Sequencing was carried out using PBMCs. Receptors were obtained from a woman younger than 45 in good health and CMV-seropositive. CDR3s include the opening cysteine and the closing phenylalanine or tryptophan. The order of the fields is V gene, J gene, clone size, D gene, CDR3 DNA, CDR3 protein. A D gene is named only where the DNA matches it firmly. Where a row states a size, it is once, few, many or the class of an expanded clone; other rows omit it.

v_gene: TRBV27
j_gene: TRBJ2-1
abundance: -
d_gene: -
CDR3nt: TGTGCCAGCAGTTGGGGGGTCGATGAGCAGTTCTTC
CDR3aa: CASSWGVDEQFF

v_gene: TRBV5-1
j_gene: TRBJ2-5
abundance: -
d_gene: TRBD2
CDR3nt: TGCGCCAGCAGACTAGCGGGAGTTGGGGAGACCCAGTACTTC
CDR3aa: CASRLAGVGETQYF

v_gene: TRBV29-1
j_gene: TRBJ2-5
abundance: -
d_gene: TRBD2
CDR3nt: TGCAGCGTTGGTGGAGCGGGAGGGATAAAACAAGAGACCCAGTACTTC
CDR3aa: CSVGGAGGIKQETQYF

v_gene: TRBV27
j_gene: TRBJ1-2
abundance: -
d_gene: TRBD1
CDR3nt: TGTGCCAGCAGTCCAACCCCAGGGGGGTTCATAGGTGGCTACACCTTC
CDR3aa: CASSPTPGGFIGGYTF

v_gene: TRBV6-5
j_gene: TRBJ1-5
abundance: -
d_gene: -
CDR3nt: TGTGCCAGCAGTACGCTATCGTACCAGCCCCAGCATTTT
CDR3aa: CASSTLSYQPQHF

v_gene: TRBV5-6
j_gene: TRBJ2-7
abundance: -
d_gene: TRBD2
CDR3nt: TGTGCCAGCAGCTTCGGGGGGGCCTACGAGCAGTACTTC
CDR3aa: CASSFGGAYEQYF

v_gene: TRBV29-1
j_gene: TRBJ1-2
abundance: once
d_gene: -
CDR3nt: TGCAGCGTTGAAAAAAGAGTCGATTCCTATGGCTACACCTTC
CDR3aa: CSVEKRVDSYGYTF

v_gene: TRBV6-5
j_gene: TRBJ2-7
abundance: -
d_gene: -
CDR3nt: TGTGCCAGCAGTTCACAGTCGGAGGGTTACGAGCAGTACTTC
CDR3aa: CASSSQSEGYEQYF

v_gene: TRBV27
j_gene: TRBJ2-1
abundance: -
d_gene: -
CDR3nt: TGTGCCAGCAGTTCTGATGCGGCAACCTACAATGAGCAGTTCTTC
CDR3aa: CASSSDAATYNEQFF

v_gene: TRBV28
j_gene: TRBJ2-1
abundance: -
d_gene: -
CDR3nt: TGTGCCAGCAGCCAAGGACTTCTCTCCCCTCAGTTCTTC
CDR3aa: CASSQGLLSPQFF

v_gene: TRBV29-1
j_gene: TRBJ2-4
abundance: -
d_gene: -
CDR3nt: TGCAGCGTTGTGCCTAGGGGTTCCCAAAACATTCAGTACTTC
CDR3aa: CSVVPRGSQNIQYF

v_gene: TRBV5-1
j_gene: TRBJ2-3
abundance: -
d_gene: -
CDR3nt: TGCGCCAGCAGCTCCACTAGCACAGATACGCAGTATTTT
CDR3aa: CASSSTSTDTQYF

v_gene: TRBV5-1
j_gene: TRBJ2-3
abundance: -
d_gene: TRBD1
CDR3nt: TGCGCCAGCAGCCTCTGGACAGGTGGAAGGGATACGCAGTATTTT
CDR3aa: CASSLWTGGRDTQYF

v_gene: TRBV5-6
j_gene: TRBJ2-1
abundance: -
d_gene: -
CDR3nt: TGTGCCAGCAGCTTCAGGGATGTGGATGAGCAGTTCTTC
CDR3aa: CASSFRDVDEQFF

v_gene: TRBV11-2
j_gene: TRBJ2-7
abundance: -
d_gene: -
CDR3nt: TGTGCCAGCAGCTTAGATCCCATCTCCTACGAGCAGTACTTC
CDR3aa: CASSLDPISYEQYF

v_gene: TRBV29-1
j_gene: TRBJ2-7
abundance: -
d_gene: -
CDR3nt: TGCAGCGTTGCATCCAGTTACGAGCAGTACTTC
CDR3aa: CSVASSYEQYF

v_gene: TRBV7-2
j_gene: TRBJ1-1
abundance: -
d_gene: -
CDR3nt: TGTGCCAGCAGTCCCGGGAGGGTGAACACTGAAGCTTTCTTT
CDR3aa: CASSPGRVNTEAFF

v_gene: TRBV6-6
j_gene: TRBJ2-1
abundance: -
d_gene: TRBD1
CDR3nt: TGTGCCAGCAGTTACAGGGGACAGGGGACAAATGAGCAGTTCTTC
CDR3aa: CASSYRGQGTNEQFF

v_gene: TRBV5-6
j_gene: TRBJ1-5
abundance: -
d_gene: -
CDR3nt: TGTGCCAGCAGCCCCGGAGGTTCGGTCAATCAGCCCCAGCATTTT
CDR3aa: CASSPGGSVNQPQHF

v_gene: TRBV18
j_gene: TRBJ1-3
abundance: once
d_gene: -
CDR3nt: TGTGCCAGCTCACGACAGATTTCTGGAAACACCATATATTTT
CDR3aa: CASSRQISGNTIYF

v_gene: TRBV6-6
j_gene: TRBJ2-1
abundance: -
d_gene: TRBD2
CDR3nt: TGTGCCAGCAGCTCACTAGCGGGCTCCTACAATGAGCAGTTCTTC
CDR3aa: CASSSLAGSYNEQFF

v_gene: TRBV11-2
j_gene: TRBJ2-7
abundance: -
d_gene: -
CDR3nt: TGTGCCAGCAGCCTGACTCGGACAGCCGGACTCTACGAGCAGTACTTC
CDR3aa: CASSLTRTAGLYEQYF

v_gene: TRBV6-1
j_gene: TRBJ2-7
abundance: -
d_gene: TRBD1
CDR3nt: TGTGCCAGCTTAAGGACAGGGGATCCCTACGAGCAGTACTTC
CDR3aa: CASLRTGDPYEQYF

v_gene: TRBV27
j_gene: TRBJ2-5
abundance: -
d_gene: TRBD1
CDR3nt: TGTGCCAGCAGTAGACAGGGGCCCAACTGGGAGACCCAGTACTTC
CDR3aa: CASSRQGPNWETQYF

v_gene: TRBV2
j_gene: TRBJ2-1
abundance: -
d_gene: TRBD2
CDR3nt: TGTGCCAGCAGTGTGATTAGCGGGAGGGTCCATGAGCAGTTCTTC
CDR3aa: CASSVISGRVHEQFF

v_gene: TRBV5-1
j_gene: TRBJ2-5
abundance: once
d_gene: -
CDR3nt: TGCGCCAGCAGCCCTCTCAGGAGGACCTCGAAGACCCAGTACTTC
CDR3aa: CASSPLRRTSKTQYF

v_gene: TRBV28
j_gene: TRBJ2-7
abundance: -
d_gene: TRBD2
CDR3nt: TGTGCCAGCAGTGCACTAGTCGGGGGGGAAAACGAGCAGTACTTC
CDR3aa: CASSALVGGENEQYF

v_gene: TRBV19
j_gene: TRBJ1-5
abundance: -
d_gene: -
CDR3nt: TGTGCCAGTAGTGTCCGCAGGGATGGGAATCAGCCCCAGCATTTT
CDR3aa: CASSVRRDGNQPQHF

v_gene: TRBV15
j_gene: TRBJ2-1
abundance: -
d_gene: TRBD2
CDR3nt: TGTGCCACCAGCGCTCGAGCGGGGGCCTACAATGAGCAGTTCTTC
CDR3aa: CATSARAGAYNEQFF

v_gene: TRBV29-1
j_gene: TRBJ2-7
abundance: -
d_gene: -
CDR3nt: TGCAGCGTTGTCAGTCTCTACGAGCAGTACTTC
CDR3aa: CSVVSLYEQYF

v_gene: TRBV28
j_gene: TRBJ2-2
abundance: -
d_gene: TRBD2
CDR3nt: TGTGCCAGCAGTAGGGCGGGAGGGAACACCGGGGAGCTGTTTTTT
CDR3aa: CASSRAGGNTGELFF

v_gene: TRBV19
j_gene: TRBJ2-1
abundance: -
d_gene: TRBD1
CDR3nt: TGTGCCAGTAGTACTGAGGGGGCGCGCTATGAGCAGTTCTTC
CDR3aa: CASSTEGARYEQFF

v_gene: TRBV5-1
j_gene: TRBJ2-7
abundance: -
d_gene: -
CDR3nt: TGCGCCAGCAGCTTGGATGAGGGGGACGCCTACGAGCAGTACTTC
CDR3aa: CASSLDEGDAYEQYF

v_gene: TRBV25-1
j_gene: TRBJ1-1
abundance: -
d_gene: -
CDR3nt: TGTGCCAGCAGTGAATATTACGGGAACACTGAAGCTTTCTTT
CDR3aa: CASSEYYGNTEAFF

v_gene: TRBV13
j_gene: TRBJ2-3
abundance: -
d_gene: TRBD2
CDR3nt: TGTGCCAGCTCCGGGACTAGCGGAATTACGGATACGCAGTATTTT
CDR3aa: CASSGTSGITDTQYF